This TCR beta chain derives from a study of blood T cell repertoires in COVID-19. Study summary: Acute and convalescent COVID-19 specimens originated in the United States, Italy and Spain. T cells, B-cell-depleted T cells, or PBMCs provided the cDNA or gDNA that served as material.

As originally analysed: Amplification of reference gene primers was used by the study to estimate nucleated cell counts. Assay: immunoSEQ multiplex PCR; the TCRdb copy retains only in-frame clones and omits some. For V, J and clone size, that table is used; D and trimming come from the DNA. The sample has around 130,000 clones, less than 85% seen once. The CDR3 is 14 amino acids. The ends were cut back, 3 bases at V and 4 bases at J, with 11 bases in the middle. Germline V gene lookup returns CDR1 SGDLS and CDR2 YYNGEE. Source material: peripheral blood. The rearrangement joins TRBV9 to TRBJ1-3, with TRBD1 as a possible D gene (6 bases). This sequence was found in a woman over 75 with acute or convalescent COVID-19. The CDR3 sequence: CASSGTGWGNTIYF. DNA of the CDR3: TGTGCCAGCAGCGGAACAGGGTGGGGAAACACCATATATTTT. Variable domain in full (rest from reference TRBV9 and TRBJ1-3): DSGVTQTPKHLITATGQRVTLRCSPRSGDLSVYWYQQSLDQGLQFLIQYYNGEERAKGNILERFSAQQFPDLHSELNLSSLELGDSALYFCASSGTGWGNTIYFGEGSWLTVV.